What follows are 2 T cell receptor beta chains derived from one specimen sequenced in a study of graft-versus-host responses after intestinal transplantation. Only in-frame clones appear in the TCRdb table, and some are missing; sequencing was by immunoSEQ multiplex PCR. The repertoire includes roughly 62,000 clones, about 90% of them detected once, and about 2.9% sits in the top ten. Sequenced here: PBMCs, sampled about 120 days after intestinal transplantation. The origin of the receptors is a human patient who received an intestinal transplant, so some T cells may come from the graft donor.

The rearrangement joins TRBV9 to TRBJ2-7, with D possibly matching TRBD2 (6 bases). The CDR3 length is 14 residues. Trimming stripped 3 bases from V and 2 bases from J, with 12 bases between. Germline V lookup: CDR1 SGDLS, CDR2 YYNGEE. The CDR3 reads CASSAEGIAYEQYF. The CDR3 bases are TGTGCCAGCAGCGCGGAGGGCATAGCCTACGAGCAGTACTTC.

The rearrangement links TRBV11-3 to TRBJ2-7; D gene unclear. The CDR3 has 13 residues. Per the germline V gene, CDR1 is SGHNT and CDR2 is YENEEA. V was cut by 1 base and J by 7 bases, with 11 bases left in between. The CDR3 DNA reads as TGTGCCAGCAGCTTAGGTTCAACTGGGGAGCAGTACTTC. Its protein product is CASSLGSTGEQYF. The full variable domain, completed using reference TRBV11-3 and TRBJ2-7, is EAGVVQSPRYKIIEKKQPVAFWCNPISGHNTLYWYLQNLGQGPELLIRYENEEAVDDSQLPKDRFSAERLKGVDSTLKIQPAELGDSAVYLCASSLGSTGEQYFGPGTRLTVT.